This TCR beta chain is drawn from a study of read filtering for tumor transcriptome and immune sequencing (dated by TCRdb to about 2020). General notes on the study: The cohort consisted of about 17 male and roughly 15 female patients, with a mean age of approximately 70 years and an age range of 47 to 80. By revised international staging, eight or nine patients were R-ISS I, under 20 were R-ISS II and about seven were R-ISS III. After DNase treatment, whole-transcriptome libraries were prepared with the TruSeq RNA Access Library Prep Kit. Per sample, about 4.05 to 10.27 million TCR-region mapped reads were obtained with IR-seq, compared with only about 80 to 1,400 with RNA-seq. TCR repertoires obtained by targeted immune repertoire sequencing and by bulk whole-transcriptome sequencing performed on the same bone marrow samples were compared. A main aim was a read-filtering strategy for immune repertoire data, specifically whether clonotypes supported by a single read should be removed.

Every patient had bone marrow sampled at the time of active disease. Ficoll-Hypaque density gradient centrifugation was used to isolate the bone marrow mononuclear cells. CD138-negative cells were obtained by negative selection after labeling with CD138 magnetic microbeads on a MACS separator, removing myeloma plasma cells. Flow cytometry with CD138 antibodies on an Attune NxT was used to check how pure the isolated cells were. TRIzol reagent was used to extract total RNA, which was then quantified with a NanoDrop spectrophotometer. For each patient, paired RNA-seq and IR-seq were run on the CD138-negative bone marrow sample from that patient. The Immunoverse kit was used to build TCR libraries from roughly 370 ng RNA, with molecular barcoded adaptors covering alpha/delta and beta/gamma chains. TCR library preparation was performed with the same RNA that was used for transcriptome sequencing. Sequencing of TCR libraries was carried out on an Illumina HiSeq 4000 with 2 x 150 cycles. On the authors' methods: Using MiXCR, which included quality filtering and error correction, TCR reads were aligned to human V, D, J and C references and then assembled into CDR3 clonotypes. Clonotype counts and gene usage diversity were analyzed with the tcR package in R. For inspection of raw mapping reads, RNA-seq reads were mapped by STAR aligner version 2.5.3a onto GRCh37 of the human genome. To test how sequencing depth affects detected clonotypes, IR-seq fastq files were randomly downsampled with Seqtk 1.3. TCRdb itself trimmed the public reads at Q25 with fastp, ran MiXCR and retained productive beta chains. Each entry merges the rows of one CDR3 protein and shows their most common DNA and genes. TCRdb assigned the V and J calls; the authors' analysis was not used. This sample lists tens of thousands of distinct CDR3 sequences; roughly 15% were detected once. Together, the top ten hold 25% to 35% of the sample.

This clonotype was counted many times. The antigen it binds to is not known. No base-level quality is on record; no much larger clone is a single base apart. Broader findings and caveats from the paper: The correlation between IR-seq and RNA-seq shared clonotype proportions was increased by removal of single-read clonotypes. Single-read clonotypes made up about 87% of clonotypes but approximately 3.5% of total reads in IR-seq, and about three quarters of clonotypes and 40% to 50% of reads in RNA-seq. Compared with RNA-seq, IR-seq captured clonotypes at much higher depth and more reliably, and a smaller IR-seq throughput was enough to identify most shared clonotypes. The sorted CD138-negative fraction was a mixed bone marrow immune population, not purified T cells.

V is cut by 6 bases and J by 6 bases, and the space between the germline ends is 21 bases. Including the terminal cysteine and phenylalanine, the CDR3 comprises 15 residues. The read is trimmed to its CDR3 DNA, 45 bases read in frame from base 1. CDR1 and CDR2 are drawn from the germline V gene (reference sequence): DFQATT, SNEGSKA. The TCR comes from a donor older than 35 with multiple myeloma. The sample taken for sequencing was a population of CD138-negative cells sorted from bone marrow. The cell subset or site label corresponds to: bone marrow mononuclear cells depleted of CD138+ plasma/myeloma cells by negative magnetic selection. This sequence uses TRBV20-1 and TRBJ2-1, and possibly TRBD1, on 6 matching bases. The DNA is as follows: TGCAGTGCCGGTGCCCAGACAGGCCTTGCCAATGAGCAGTTCTTC. This encodes CSAGAQTGLANEQFF.